The present TCR beta chain was sequenced within a study of cytomegalovirus exposure and HLA in healthy donors (dated by TCRdb to 2016 to 2017). With regard to the full study: According to a later analysis, one platform produced both the roughly 130 validation repertoires and the approximately 600 repertoires of the first cohort. Along with the roughly 670-subject first cohort, a separate validation cohort of some 130 different subjects was used. The study was designed to test whether signatures of past pathogen exposure could be identified by cataloging public T cell receptors. High-throughput TCR immunosequencing, statistical association of individual TCRs with disease status, and machine learning were combined to predict cytomegalovirus infection status.

The CDR1 and CDR2 encoded by the germline V gene (reference sequence) are LNHDA and SQIVND. The V end loses 7 bases and the J end loses 0 bases, and a stretch of 13 bases separates them. The CDR3 starts with the cysteine, ends with the phenylalanine, and has 14 residues. This entry keeps only the CDR3 DNA: 42 bases, framed from base 1. General findings and caveats noted by the study authors: The study gave a list of over 150 TCR beta chains associated with cytomegalovirus. Most TCR sequences were seen in very few donors, while some public TCRs were found in many individuals. Three of the identified cytomegalovirus-associated TCR beta chains were confirmed in vitro to be specific for cytomegalovirus antigens. In a later analysis, TCRs clustered in the first cohort were found to also tend to co-occur in the 130 or so validation repertoires, with 90% to 95% of cluster scores above 0. All 110 or so repertoires were used to score co-occurrence in the validation cohort in a later analysis, because that analysis had no HLA typing for the cohort. The classifier was reported to diagnose cytomegalovirus status with high specificity and sensitivity in both the original cohort and the validation cohort. According to the authors, the approach could potentially be generalized to other disease states and immunological phenotypes.

With respect to this clone: Its antigen is unknown. Per-nucleotide qualities are absent, and no much larger clonotype sits a single base away.

Library construction relied on the immunoSEQ multiplex PCR assay. Per the source publication's procedure: A statistical classification framework was built to diagnose cytomegalovirus status from the catalog of TCR beta chain sequences. What TCRdb holds here is the immuneACCESS table cut down to in-frame rearrangements. Part of the clones is not present; checked against another copy, under half of the missing clones reflect an unresolved V gene, and the others are unexplained. That table furnishes V, J and clone size, whereas the DNA furnished D and trimming. The sample table shows fewer than 250,000 clones, and about 83% are seen once. Clones ranked in the top ten supply around 3% of the sample. Donors formed part of the validation cohort, which comprised some 120 subjects and was distinct from the first cohort of over 500 subjects.

The clonotype comes from a man aged 18 to 29 in good health and CMV-seronegative. The sample was PBMCs. The chain couples TRBV19 to TRBJ2-7; the D gene is possibly TRBD1, with 5 bases matching. The sequenced DNA: TGTGCCAGTATGCGGCAGGGCGGCTCCTACGAGCAGTACTTC. The encoded protein is CASMRQGGSYEQYF.